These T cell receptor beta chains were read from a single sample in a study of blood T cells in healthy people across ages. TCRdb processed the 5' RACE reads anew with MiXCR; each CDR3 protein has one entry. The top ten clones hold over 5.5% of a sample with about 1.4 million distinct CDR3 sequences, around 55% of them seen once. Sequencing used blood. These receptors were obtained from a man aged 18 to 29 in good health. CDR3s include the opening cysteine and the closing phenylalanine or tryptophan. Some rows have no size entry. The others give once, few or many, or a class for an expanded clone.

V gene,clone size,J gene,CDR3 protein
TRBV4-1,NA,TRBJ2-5,CASSLEPQGVTQYF
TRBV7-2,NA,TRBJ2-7,CASSLDSVRGVSYEQYF
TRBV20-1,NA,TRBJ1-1,CSARDVLRYFNTEAFF
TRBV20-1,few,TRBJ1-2,CSARGLGMDGYTF
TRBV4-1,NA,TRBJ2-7,CASSQAVRTPYEQYF
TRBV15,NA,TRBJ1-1,CATSWGEALNTEAFF
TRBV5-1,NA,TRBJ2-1,CASSLTMTGEQFF
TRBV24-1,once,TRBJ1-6,CATSDSRTGANSPLHF
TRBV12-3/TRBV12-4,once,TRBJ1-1,CASSPTRQAARVTEAFF
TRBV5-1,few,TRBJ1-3,CASSLKYDSGNTIYF
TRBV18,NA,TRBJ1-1,CASSPLIEATEAFF
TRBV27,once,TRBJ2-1,CASIGLDEQFF
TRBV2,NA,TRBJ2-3,CASSEAPPGGSVPQYF
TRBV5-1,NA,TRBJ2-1,CASSLLQGNYNEQFF
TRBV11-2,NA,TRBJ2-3,CASSRRIRTDTQYF
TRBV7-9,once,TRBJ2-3,CASTHSPTSTDTQYF
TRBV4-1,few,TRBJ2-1,CASSQTEAMGAQLDEQFF
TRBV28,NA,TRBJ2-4,CASSLLGRGGVGIQYF
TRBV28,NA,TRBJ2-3,CASTIPGTDTQYF
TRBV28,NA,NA,CASSLLLAGQRETQYF
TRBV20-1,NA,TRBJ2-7,CSATHYEQYF
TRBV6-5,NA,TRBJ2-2,CASSYLPLHTGELFF
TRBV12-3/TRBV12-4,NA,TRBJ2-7,CASSDAGHREQYF
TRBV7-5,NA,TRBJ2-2,CISVPEAGFGELFF
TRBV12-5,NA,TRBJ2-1,CASGLGEIKYNGQFF
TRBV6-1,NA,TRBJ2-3,CASSPRRGGTSTDTQYF
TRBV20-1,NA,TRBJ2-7,CSAGDRANYEQYF
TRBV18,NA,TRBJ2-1,CASTPIWARGSGNNEQFF
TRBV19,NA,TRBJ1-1,CASADRFNTEAFF